Listed here is a single T cell receptor beta chain. TCRdb called the PCR reads again in MiXCR, with one record for every CDR3 protein. This sample has some 25,000 distinct CDR3 sequences, with more than 40% found just once. The data originate from a study of CD4 and CD8 cells across lung adenocarcinoma regions. V lost 2 bases to trimming and J lost 11 bases, with 18 bases between them. Germline CDR1 is MGHRA and CDR2 is YSYEKL. The CDR3 consists of 14 residues. Sequencing used CD8+ T cells from the center of a lung tumor. This clonotype was obtained from a male donor with lung adenocarcinoma. The CD4 and CD8 labels of this study may be unreliable. The J gene is TRBJ2-5, the V gene TRBV4-1; a weak D match, TRBD2 (5 bases). CDR3 amino acids: CASSQQRSPDTQYF. In DNA form, the CDR3 reads TGCGCCAGCAGCCAACAGCGGAGTCCAGATACGCAGTACTTC.